Presented here are 14 T cell receptor beta chains from one specimen sequenced in a study of cytomegalovirus exposure and HLA in healthy donors. Sequencing was performed with immunoSEQ multiplex PCR; in TCRdb, only in-frame clones are kept and a portion is missing. The sample consists of 95,000 to 150,000 clones, 95% to 97% of them appearing once. The sequencing input was PBMCs. Receptor source: a man aged 18 to 30 in good health and CMV-seronegative.

The rearrangement joins TRBV13 to TRBJ1-1, with 7 bases aligning to TRBD1. Trimming removed 5 bases from V and 1 base from J; junction bases left unmatched: 7. This CDR3 spans 15 amino acids. CDR1 and CDR2 from the germline V gene are PRHDT and FYEKMQ (reference sequence). The CDR3 DNA follows: TGTGCCAGCAGCGAGACAGGGTTTGGGAACACTGAAGCTTTCTTT. It specifies CASSETGFGNTEAFF.

The rearrangement links TRBV27 to TRBJ2-5; 7 bases match TRBD2. Per the germline V gene, CDR1 is MNHEY and CDR2 is SMNVEV (reference sequence). The V segment lost 4 bases and the J segment 1 base; nucleotides outside the gene matches: 3. This CDR3 spans 14 amino acids. CDR3 DNA sequence: TGTGCCAGCAGTTCTACGGGGGGCCAAGAGACCCAGTACTTC. Encoded protein: CASSSTGGQETQYF.

CDR3 nucleotide sequence: TGTGCCAGCAGCTCGGGACAGGCGACCTATGGCTACACCTTC. Its translation: CASSSGQATYGYTF. The gene calls are TRBV5-6 and TRBJ1-2, with 8 bases fitting TRBD1. V was pared by 3 bases and J by 4 bases, with 5 bases of the junction left unmatched. The CDR3 has 14 amino acids. CDR1 and CDR2 (germline): SGHDT, YYEEEE.

The chain is built from TRBV6-4 and TRBJ2-6; 10 bases agree with TRBD2. V shed 4 bases and J 0 bases; nucleotides not matched to a gene: 0. CDR3 length equals 16 residues. Germline assignment: CDR1 MRHNA and CDR2 SNTAGT. Here the CDR3 reads CASSGTSGSGANVLTF. The CDR3 DNA reads TGTGCCAGCAGTGGGACTAGCGGCTCTGGGGCCAACGTCCTGACTTTC.

This chain connects TRBV28 to TRBJ1-5, with a weak D call TRBD1 (5 bases). The CDR3 is made up of 15 amino acids. The ends were cut back, 0 bases at V and 3 bases at J, with 9 bases in the middle. The germline gives CDR1 MDHEN, CDR2 SYDVKM. In DNA form, the CDR3 reads TGTGCCAGCAGTTTATGGGGGCAGGCCAATCAGCCCCAGCATTTT. Protein product: CASSLWGQANQPQHF.

This clone was picked up one time. The J gene is TRBJ2-2, the V gene TRBV29-1, with D maybe TRBD1 (6 bases). Germline CDR1 and CDR2: SQVTM and ANQGSEA. CDR3 size: 13 residues. CDR3 sequence (DNA): TGCAGGGGTCTGGGGGCGGACACCGGGGAGCTGTTTTTT. Translating it yields CRGLGADTGELFF.

The rearrangement uses TRBV5-1 and TRBJ1-5; the match to TRBD1 covers 7 bases. The CDR3 spans 13 residues. CDR1 and CDR2 (germline): SGHRS, YFSETQ. Trimming took 0 bases from V and 7 from J; bases not matched to a gene: 1. The CDR3 is CASSLEGQQPQHF. The CDR3 region has the DNA TGCGCCAGCAGCTTGGAGGGACAGCAGCCCCAGCATTTT.

This rearrangement joins TRBV11-2 to TRBJ2-5, with TRBD1 identical over 7 bases. The CDR3 is made up of 16 amino acids. CDR1 SGHAT and CDR2 FQNNGV come from the germline V gene. The trim removed 0 bases at V and 2 bases at J, leaving 6 bases unmatched. CDR3 nucleotide sequence: TGTGCCAGCAGCTTAGAGGGCAGGGGGAAGCAAGAGACCCAGTACTTC. Amino acid sequence: CASSLEGRGKQETQYF.

This chain joins TRBV9 and TRBJ1-1; 8 bases are shared with TRBD1. The CDR3 extends over 17 amino acids. From germline, CDR1 is SGDLS and CDR2 YYNGEE. V lost 3 bases, J lost 2 bases, and 12 bases stayed unmatched. CDR3 DNA: TGTGCCAGCAGCGAGGGCGGGGCAGGGGGCCAAAACACTGAAGCTTTCTTT. It encodes CASSEGGAGGQNTEAFF.

This clone was detected once. The chain has TRBV7-9 and TRBJ2-7; D is possibly TRBD2 (5 bases). Trimming pared 0 bases from V and 6 bases from J, leaving 12 bases between. From germline, CDR1 is SEHNR and CDR2 FQNEAQ (reference sequence). The CDR3 totals 14 residues. The CDR3 loop reads CASSLAGSRSEQYF. The CDR3 DNA reads TGTGCCAGCAGCTTAGCAGGGAGCCGAAGCGAGCAGTACTTC.

This chain uses TRBV27 with TRBJ2-7; TRBD1 matches 8 bases. Germline values: CDR1 MNHEY, CDR2 SMNVEV (reference sequence). CDR3 length: 15 residues. The trim removed 3 bases at V and 2 bases at J, leaving 6 bases unmatched. CDR3 DNA sequence: TGTGCCAGCAGTTTTAAGCAGGGGGCCCCCTACGAGCAGTACTTC. It specifies CASSFKQGAPYEQYF.

The V gene is TRBV2, the J gene TRBJ1-5; 9 bases are shared with TRBD1. CDR3 length: 16 residues. The V gene's germline CDR1 is SNHLY and CDR2 FYNNEI. V trimming: 5 bases; J trimming: 5 bases; junction bases outside the gene matches: 10. CDR3 sequence: CASSPPGQGTDQPQHF. In DNA form, the CDR3 reads TGTGCCAGCAGTCCCCCGGGACAGGGAACAGATCAGCCCCAGCATTTT.

This clone was seen a single time. J is TRBJ1-1 and V is TRBV23-1; D is uncertain. TRBV23-1 qualifies as an ORF whose function is uncertain. The CDR3 length is 17 residues. V was pared by 0 bases and J by 3 bases, with 17 bases between. The CDR3 nucleotides read TGCGCCAGCAGTCAATCGCAATCCCAGAAAGATTACACTGAAGCTTTCTTT. Amino acids: CASSQSQSQKDYTEAFF.

CDR3 DNA: TGTGCCCGTTGCGGGAGGGCCGTCTCCTACAATGAGCAGTTCTTC. Residues: CARCGRAVSYNEQFF. The chain recombines TRBV9 with TRBJ2-1, with 9 bases fitting TRBD2. The CDR3 loop spans 15 amino acids. The germline V gene encodes CDR1 SGDLS and CDR2 YYNGEE. V trimming: 10 bases; J trimming: 0 bases; junction bases outside the gene matches: 8.